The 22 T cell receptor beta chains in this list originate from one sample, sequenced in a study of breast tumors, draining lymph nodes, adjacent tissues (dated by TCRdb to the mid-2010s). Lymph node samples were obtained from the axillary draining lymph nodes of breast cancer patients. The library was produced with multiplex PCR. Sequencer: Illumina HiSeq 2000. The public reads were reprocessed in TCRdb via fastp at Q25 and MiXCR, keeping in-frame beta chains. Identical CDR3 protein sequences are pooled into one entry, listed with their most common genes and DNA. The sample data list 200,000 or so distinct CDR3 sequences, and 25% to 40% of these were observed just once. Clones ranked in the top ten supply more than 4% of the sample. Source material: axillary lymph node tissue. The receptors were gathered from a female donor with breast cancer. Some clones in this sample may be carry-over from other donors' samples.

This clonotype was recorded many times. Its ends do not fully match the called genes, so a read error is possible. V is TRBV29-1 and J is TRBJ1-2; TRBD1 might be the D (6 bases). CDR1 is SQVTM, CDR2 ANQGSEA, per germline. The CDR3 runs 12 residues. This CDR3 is CGVRNGGTGYTF. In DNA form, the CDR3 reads TGCGGCGTTAGGAACGGGGGCACTGGCTACACCTTC.

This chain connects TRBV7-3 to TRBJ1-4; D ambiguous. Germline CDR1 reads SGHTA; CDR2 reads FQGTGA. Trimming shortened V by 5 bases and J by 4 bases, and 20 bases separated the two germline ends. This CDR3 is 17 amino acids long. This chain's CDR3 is CASSLSLSGQVNEKLFF. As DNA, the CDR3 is TGTGCCAGCAGCCTCAGTCTTTCTGGGCAGGTTAATGAAAAACTGTTTTTT.

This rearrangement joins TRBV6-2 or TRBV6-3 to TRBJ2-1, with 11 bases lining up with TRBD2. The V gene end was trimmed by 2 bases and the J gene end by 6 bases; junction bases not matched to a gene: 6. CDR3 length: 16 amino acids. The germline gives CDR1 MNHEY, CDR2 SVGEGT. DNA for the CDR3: TGTGCCAGCAGTTACCCCACTAGCGGGAGTACCAATGAGCAGTTCTTC. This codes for CASSYPTSGSTNEQFF.

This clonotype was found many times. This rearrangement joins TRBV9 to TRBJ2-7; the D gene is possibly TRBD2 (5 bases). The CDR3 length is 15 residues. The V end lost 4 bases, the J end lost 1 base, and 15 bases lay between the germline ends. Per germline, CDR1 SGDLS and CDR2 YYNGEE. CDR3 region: CASSPSDSLSYEQYF. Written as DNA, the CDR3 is TGTGCCAGCAGCCCCTCGGACTCCTTATCCTACGAGCAGTACTTC.

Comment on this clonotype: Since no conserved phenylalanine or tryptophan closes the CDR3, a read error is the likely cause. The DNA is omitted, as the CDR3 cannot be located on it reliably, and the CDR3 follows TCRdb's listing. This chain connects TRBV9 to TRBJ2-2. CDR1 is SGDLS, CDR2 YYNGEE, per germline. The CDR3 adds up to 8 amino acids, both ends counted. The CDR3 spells CASSVGVM.

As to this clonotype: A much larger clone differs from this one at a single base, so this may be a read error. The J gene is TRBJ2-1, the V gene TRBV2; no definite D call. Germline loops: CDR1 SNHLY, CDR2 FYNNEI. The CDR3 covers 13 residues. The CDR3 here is CASSEGQFNGQFF. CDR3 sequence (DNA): TGTGCCAGCAGTGAAGGGCAATTCAATGGGCAGTTCTTC.

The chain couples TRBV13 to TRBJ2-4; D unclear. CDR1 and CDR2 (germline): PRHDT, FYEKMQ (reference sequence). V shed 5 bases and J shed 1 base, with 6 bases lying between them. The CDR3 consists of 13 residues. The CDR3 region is CASSRPAKNIQYF. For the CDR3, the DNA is TGTGCCAGCAGCAGACCCGCCAAAAACATTCAGTACTTC.

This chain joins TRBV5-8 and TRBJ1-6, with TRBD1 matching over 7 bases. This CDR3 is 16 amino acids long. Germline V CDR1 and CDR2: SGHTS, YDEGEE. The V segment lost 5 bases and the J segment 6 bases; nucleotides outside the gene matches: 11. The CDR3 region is CASRQRGDSFNSPLHF. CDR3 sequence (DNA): TGTGCCAGCAGACAAAGGGGGGACAGCTTTAATTCACCCCTCCACTTT.

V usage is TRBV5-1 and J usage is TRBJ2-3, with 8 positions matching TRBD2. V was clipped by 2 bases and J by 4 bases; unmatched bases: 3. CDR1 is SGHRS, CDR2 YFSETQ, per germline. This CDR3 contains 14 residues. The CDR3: CASSFGGAPDTQYF. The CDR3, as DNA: TGCGCCAGCAGCTTCGGGGGGGCCCCAGATACGCAGTATTTT.

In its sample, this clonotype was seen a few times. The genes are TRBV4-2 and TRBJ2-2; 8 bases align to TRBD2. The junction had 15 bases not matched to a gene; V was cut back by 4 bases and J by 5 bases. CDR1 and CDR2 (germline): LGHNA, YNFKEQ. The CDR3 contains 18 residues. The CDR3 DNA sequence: TGTGCCAGCAGCCCCGGACTAACGGGAGGGCCGGGAACCGGGGAGCTGTTTTTT. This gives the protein CASSPGLTGGPGTGELFF.

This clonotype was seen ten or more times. The CDR3 loop is CASSLDWLAGGYEQYF. CDR3 bases: TGTGCCAGCAGCTTAGATTGGCTAGCGGGAGGTTACGAGCAGTACTTC. V gene TRBV7-3 combines with J gene TRBJ2-7, with 11 bases lining up with TRBD2. The CDR3 has 16 residues. The germline gives CDR1 SGHTA, CDR2 FQGTGA. V lost 2 bases, J lost 4 bases, and 7 bases stayed unmatched.

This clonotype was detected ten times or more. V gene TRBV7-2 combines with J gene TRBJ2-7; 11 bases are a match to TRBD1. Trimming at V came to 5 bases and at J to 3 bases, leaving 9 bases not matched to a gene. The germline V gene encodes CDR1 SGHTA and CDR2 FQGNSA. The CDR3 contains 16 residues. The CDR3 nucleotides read TGTGCCAGCAGCCTTCTTCCGGGACAGGGGGACTACGAGCAGTACTTC. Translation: CASSLLPGQGDYEQYF.

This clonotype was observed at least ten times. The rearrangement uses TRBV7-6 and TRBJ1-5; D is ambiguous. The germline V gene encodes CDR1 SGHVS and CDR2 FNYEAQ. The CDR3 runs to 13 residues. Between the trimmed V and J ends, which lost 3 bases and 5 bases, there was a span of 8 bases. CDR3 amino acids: CASSFRWDQPQHF. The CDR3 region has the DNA TGTGCCAGCAGCTTCAGGTGGGATCAGCCCCAGCATTTT.

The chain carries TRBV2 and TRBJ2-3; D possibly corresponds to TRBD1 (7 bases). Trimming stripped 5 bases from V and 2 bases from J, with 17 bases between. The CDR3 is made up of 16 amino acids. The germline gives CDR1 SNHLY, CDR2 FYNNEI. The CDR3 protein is CASSWDSGGDTDTQYF. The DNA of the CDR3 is TGTGCCAGCAGTTGGGACAGCGGAGGGGACACAGATACGCAGTATTTT.

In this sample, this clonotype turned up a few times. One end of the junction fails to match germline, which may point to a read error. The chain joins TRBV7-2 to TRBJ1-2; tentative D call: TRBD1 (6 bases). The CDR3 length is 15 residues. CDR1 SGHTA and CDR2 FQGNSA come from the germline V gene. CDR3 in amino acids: CASSLARWQGSGYPF. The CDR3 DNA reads TGTGCCAGCAGCTTAGCCCGGTGGCAGGGGTCAGGCTACCCCTTC.

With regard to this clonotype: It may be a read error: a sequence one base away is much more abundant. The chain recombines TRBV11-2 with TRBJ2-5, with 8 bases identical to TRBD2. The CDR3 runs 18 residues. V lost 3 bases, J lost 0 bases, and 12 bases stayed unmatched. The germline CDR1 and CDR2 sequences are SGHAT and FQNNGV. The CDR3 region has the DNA TGTGCCAGCAGCTTCTTACTAGCGGCGGGTCCGTACCAAGAGACCCAGTACTTC. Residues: CASSFLLAAGPYQETQYF.

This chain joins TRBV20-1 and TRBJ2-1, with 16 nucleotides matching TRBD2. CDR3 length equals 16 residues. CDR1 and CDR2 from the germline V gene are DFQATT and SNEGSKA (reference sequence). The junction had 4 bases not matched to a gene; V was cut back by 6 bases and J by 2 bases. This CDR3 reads CSAPGLAGGPYNEQFF. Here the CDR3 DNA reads TGCAGTGCCCCGGGACTAGCGGGAGGGCCCTACAATGAGCAGTTCTTC.

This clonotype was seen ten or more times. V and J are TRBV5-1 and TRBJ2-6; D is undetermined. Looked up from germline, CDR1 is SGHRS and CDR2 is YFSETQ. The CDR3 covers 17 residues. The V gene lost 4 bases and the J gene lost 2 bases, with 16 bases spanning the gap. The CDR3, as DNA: TGCGCCAGCAGCCCGAACCCCTTCGGTACTGGGGCCAACGTCCTGACTTTC. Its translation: CASSPNPFGTGANVLTF. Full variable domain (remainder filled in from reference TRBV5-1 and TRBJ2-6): KAGVTQTPRYLIKTRGQQVTLSCSPISGHRSVSWYQQTPGQGLQFLFEYFSETQRNKGNFPGRFSGRQFSNSRSEMNVSTLELGDSALYLCASSPNPFGTGANVLTFGAGSRLTVL.

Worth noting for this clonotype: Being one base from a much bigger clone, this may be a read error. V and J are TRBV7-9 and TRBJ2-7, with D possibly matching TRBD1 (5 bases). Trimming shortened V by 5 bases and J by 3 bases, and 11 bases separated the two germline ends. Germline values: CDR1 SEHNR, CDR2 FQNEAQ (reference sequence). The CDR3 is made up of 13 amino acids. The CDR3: CASSPAGFYEQYF. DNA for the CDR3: TGTGCCAGCAGCCCCGCAGGGTTCTACGAGCAGTACTTC.

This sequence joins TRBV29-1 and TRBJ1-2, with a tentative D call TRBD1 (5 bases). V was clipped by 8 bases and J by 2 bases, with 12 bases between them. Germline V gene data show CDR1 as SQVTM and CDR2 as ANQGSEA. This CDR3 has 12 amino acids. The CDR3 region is CSSLSGNYGYTF. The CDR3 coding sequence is TGCAGCAGTTTATCAGGGAACTATGGCTACACCTTC.

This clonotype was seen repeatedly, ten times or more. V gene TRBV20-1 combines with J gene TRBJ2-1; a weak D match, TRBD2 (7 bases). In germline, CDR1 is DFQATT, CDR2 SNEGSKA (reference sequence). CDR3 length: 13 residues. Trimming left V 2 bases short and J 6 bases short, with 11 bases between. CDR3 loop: CSARLGGVNEQFF. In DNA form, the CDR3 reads TGCAGTGCTAGACTAGGGGGGGTCAATGAGCAGTTCTTC.

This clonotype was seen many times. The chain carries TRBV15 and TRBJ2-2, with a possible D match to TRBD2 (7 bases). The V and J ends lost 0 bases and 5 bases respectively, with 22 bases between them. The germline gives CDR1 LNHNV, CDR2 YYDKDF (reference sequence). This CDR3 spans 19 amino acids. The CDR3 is CATSREGASGLRATGELFF. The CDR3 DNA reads TGTGCCACCAGCAGAGAGGGGGCTAGCGGTCTCCGTGCGACCGGGGAGCTGTTTTTT.